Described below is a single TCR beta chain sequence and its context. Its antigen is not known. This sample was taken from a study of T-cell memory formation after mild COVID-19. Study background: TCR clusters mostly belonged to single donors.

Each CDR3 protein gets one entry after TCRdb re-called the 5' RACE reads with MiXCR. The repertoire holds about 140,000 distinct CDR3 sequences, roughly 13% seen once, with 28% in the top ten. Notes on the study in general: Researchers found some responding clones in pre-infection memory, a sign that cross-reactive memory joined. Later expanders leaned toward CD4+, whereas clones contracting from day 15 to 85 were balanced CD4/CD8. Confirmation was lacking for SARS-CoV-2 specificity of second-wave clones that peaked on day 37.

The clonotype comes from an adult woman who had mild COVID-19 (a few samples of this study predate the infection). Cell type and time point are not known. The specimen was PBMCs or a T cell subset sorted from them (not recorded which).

The CDR3 region has the DNA TGTGCCAGCAGCCAAGATCCGGGAGGGGACTCCTACGAGCAGTACTTC. Its protein product is CASSQDPGGDSYEQYF. The V call is TRBV4-2, the J call TRBJ2-7, with 8 bases fitting TRBD2. The CDR3 is 16 residues long. Germline CDR1 is LGHNA and CDR2 is YNFKEQ. V shed 0 bases, J shed 0 bases, and the junction held 4 bases outside the gene matches.